These 2 T cell receptor beta chains share one sample of origin, sequenced in a study of CD8+ T cells in alopecia areata. In each case, RNA was isolated and then reverse transcribed into cDNA as the sequencing template. Using immunoSEQ multiplex PCR, the repertoire was profiled, and TCRdb retains in-frame clones only, with some absent. The sample consists of about 180,000 clones, 53% of them appearing once. Documented treatment: oral pan-JAK inhibitor, 5-10 mg twice daily. Sequencing was performed on CD8+ T cells sorted from blood, taken at week 24, from a patient treated with tofacitinib. The receptor source for this set is a human donor with alopecia areata.

This chain joins TRBV11-2 and TRBJ1-2; D remains unclear. Trimming removed 1 base at V and 3 bases at J, with 6 bases between. The CDR3 extends over 13 amino acids. Germline CDR1 is SGHAT and CDR2 is FQNNGV. The CDR3 DNA reads TGTGCCAGCAGCTTAGGTCGGGACTATGGCTACACCTTC. As protein: CASSLGRDYGYTF.

The chain uses TRBV4-1 and TRBJ2-1; D might be TRBD1 (5 bases). V was pared by 2 bases and J by 3 bases, with 11 bases between. CDR1 and CDR2 from the germline V gene are MGHRA and YSYEKL. The CDR3 has 15 amino acids. The CDR3 loop is CASSQPPDSYNEQFF. As DNA, the CDR3 is TGCGCCAGCAGCCAACCACCCGACAGCTACAATGAGCAGTTCTTC.